One sample yielded the 11 T cell receptor beta chains listed below, sequenced in a study of OX40 agonist ivuxolimab in advanced cancers. The method was the immunoSEQ multiplex PCR assay. In TCRdb, the immuneACCESS table is reduced to in-frame sequences with V and J assigned. These tables do not hold every clone; where another copy was compared, an unresolved V gene accounts for under half, and the others remain unexplained. The sample table contains around 23,000 clones; only one count was recorded for around 80% of them. Over 30% of the sample comes from the top ten. The material sequenced was CD4+ or CD8+ T cells sorted from blood, taken in a trial of the OX40 agonist ivuxolimab. These receptors came from an adult with an advanced solid tumor such as melanoma, head and neck, liver or kidney cancer.

The rearrangement links TRBV27 to TRBJ1-5; 8 positions agree with TRBD1. The ends lost 4 bases at V and 5 bases at J; junction bases unmatched: 4. CDR1 and CDR2 from the germline V gene are MNHEY and SMNVEV (reference sequence). This CDR3 is built from 14 residues. The CDR3 protein is CASSSGQGDQPQHF. CDR3 nucleotides: TGTGCCAGCAGTTCTGGACAGGGAGATCAGCCCCAGCATTTT.

The gene calls are TRBV2 and TRBJ2-7; D remains ambiguous. Trimming pared 4 bases from V and 0 bases from J, leaving 7 bases between. Germline CDR1 reads SNHLY; CDR2 reads FYNNEI. The CDR3 contains 13 residues. The CDR3 loop reads CASSVVSSYEQYF. Written as DNA, the CDR3 is TGTGCCAGCAGTGTCGTTAGCTCCTACGAGCAGTACTTC.

The chain is built from TRBV6-5 and TRBJ1-3; TRBD1 agrees at 7 bases. Germline V gene data show CDR1 as MNHEY and CDR2 as SVGAGI. The CDR3 has 14 residues. J lost 7 bases, V lost 4 bases, and 7 bases had no gene match. The chain's CDR3 is CASSSSGQWNTIYF. The CDR3 region has the DNA TGTGCCAGCAGTTCCTCGGGACAGTGGAACACCATATATTTT.

This rearrangement joins TRBV7-3 to TRBJ1-2; tentative D call: TRBD1 (6 bases). This CDR3 has 14 amino acids. CDR1 and CDR2 from the germline V gene are SGHTA and FQGTGA. Trimming stripped 5 bases from V and 11 bases from J, with 21 bases between. CDR3 loop: CASSPHREGQGYTF. The CDR3 region has the DNA TGTGCCAGCAGCCCACATAGGGAAGGGCAGGGGTACACCTTC.

The J gene is TRBJ1-1, the V gene TRBV28; D is perhaps TRBD1 (5 bases). The CDR3 totals 13 residues. Looked up from germline, CDR1 is MDHEN and CDR2 is SYDVKM. Trimming cost V 6 bases and J 10 bases, with 18 bases left between them. DNA for the CDR3: TGTGCCAGCAGCCTCCAGGGCGGGGCGGGAGCTTTCTTT. This codes for CASSLQGGAGAFF.

This chain joins TRBV6-6 and TRBJ1-1; a weak D match, TRBD1 (6 bases). CDR3 length equals 15 residues. Germline V CDR1 and CDR2: MNHNY, SVGAGI (reference sequence). The V and J ends lost 2 bases and 1 base respectively, with 11 bases between them. The CDR3, as DNA: TGTGCCAGCAGTTACGTAGGGACAAGGAACACTGAAGCTTTCTTT. It translates to CASSYVGTRNTEAFF.

This clone appeared once. V gene TRBV27 combines with J gene TRBJ2-7, with D possibly TRBD1 on 5 matching bases. CDR1 is MNHEY, CDR2 SMNVEV, per germline (reference sequence). CDR3 length equals 14 residues. Trimming took off 2 bases at V and 1 base at J, with 9 bases between the two ends. CDR3 sequence (DNA): TGTGCCAGCAGTTTAAAAGCAGGGTCCTACGAGCAGTACTTC. The encoded protein is CASSLKAGSYEQYF.

The chain recombines TRBV7-2 with TRBJ2-7; D is undetermined. Germline V gene sequence: CDR1 SGHTA, CDR2 FQGNSA. The CDR3 length is 13 residues. V was cut by 1 base and J by 4 bases, with 8 bases left in between. The CDR3 nucleotides read TGTGCCAGCAGCTTAGGACTGATGTACGAGCAGTACTTC. Residues: CASSLGLMYEQYF.

This chain links TRBV5-1 with TRBJ2-1; 11 bases are shared with TRBD2. The germline CDR1 and CDR2 sequences are SGHRS and YFSETQ. With V trimmed by 7 bases and J by 6 bases, 9 bases remained unmatched. The CDR3 covers 15 residues. The chain's CDR3 is CASQVAGGPGNEQFF. Here the CDR3 DNA reads TGCGCCAGCCAAGTAGCGGGAGGGCCCGGCAATGAGCAGTTCTTC.

The rearrangement joins TRBV28 to TRBJ2-1, with D maybe TRBD2 (6 bases). The germline V and J ends were trimmed by 5 bases and 2 bases, with 16 bases remaining between them. CDR1 and CDR2 (germline): MDHEN, SYDVKM. The CDR3 covers 16 residues. The DNA for the CDR3 is TGTGCCAGCAGTCCGCCGGGACTCCGAACCTACAATGAGCAGTTCTTC. Protein: CASSPPGLRTYNEQFF.

The DNA for the CDR3 is TGTGCCAGCAGCCCCACTAGCGGGAGAGTGGACGGGCAGTACTTC. Amino acid sequence: CASSPTSGRVDGQYF. The V and J genes are TRBV14 and TRBJ2-7; the match to TRBD2 covers 11 bases. The V and J ends lost 4 bases and 9 bases, in that order; junction bases with no gene match: 11. Germline V gene lookup returns CDR1 SGHDN and CDR2 FVKESK. This CDR3 has 15 residues. The full variable domain, in which reference TRBV14 and TRBJ2-7 provide the parts outside the CDR3, is EAGVTQFPSHSVIEKGQTVTLRCDPISGHDNLYWYRRVMGKEIKFLLHFVKESKQDESGMPNNRFLAERTGGTYSTLKVQPAELEDSGVYFCASSPTSGRVDGQYFGPGTRLTVT.